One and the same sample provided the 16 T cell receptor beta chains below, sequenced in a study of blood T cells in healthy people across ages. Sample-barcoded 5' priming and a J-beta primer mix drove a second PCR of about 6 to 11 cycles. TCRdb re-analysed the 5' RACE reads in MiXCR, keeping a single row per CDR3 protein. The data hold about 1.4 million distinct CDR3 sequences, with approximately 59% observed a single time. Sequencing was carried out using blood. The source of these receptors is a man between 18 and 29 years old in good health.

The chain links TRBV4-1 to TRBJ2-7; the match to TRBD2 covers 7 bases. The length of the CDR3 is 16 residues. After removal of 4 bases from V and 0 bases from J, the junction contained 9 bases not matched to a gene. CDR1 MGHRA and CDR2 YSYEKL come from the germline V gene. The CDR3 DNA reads TGCGCCAGCAGCCTCGTGTCCGGGACTAACTCCTACGAGCAGTACTTC. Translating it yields CASSLVSGTNSYEQYF.

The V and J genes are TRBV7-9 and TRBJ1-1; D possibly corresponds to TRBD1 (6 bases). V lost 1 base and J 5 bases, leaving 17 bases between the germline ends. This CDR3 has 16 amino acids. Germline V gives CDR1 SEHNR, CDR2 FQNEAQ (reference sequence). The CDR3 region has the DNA TGTGCCAGCAGCTTAGGGTCAGGGGATCTGAGGACTGAAGCTTTCTTT. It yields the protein CASSLGSGDLRTEAFF.

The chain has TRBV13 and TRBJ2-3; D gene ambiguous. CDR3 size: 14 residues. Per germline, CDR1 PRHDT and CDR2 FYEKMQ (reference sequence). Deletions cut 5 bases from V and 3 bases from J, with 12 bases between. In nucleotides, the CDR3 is TGTGCCAGCAGCCCCTTAGGTCCTACAGATACGCAGTATTTT. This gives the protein CASSPLGPTDTQYF.

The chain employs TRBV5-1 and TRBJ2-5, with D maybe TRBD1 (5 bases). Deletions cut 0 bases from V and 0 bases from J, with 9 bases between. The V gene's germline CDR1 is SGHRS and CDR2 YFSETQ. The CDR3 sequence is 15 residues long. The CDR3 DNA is TGCGCCAGCAGCTTGGGGACACTGTACCAAGAGACCCAGTACTTC. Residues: CASSLGTLYQETQYF.

CDR3 amino acids: CSAWDITNTGELFF. Here the CDR3 DNA reads TGCAGTGCTTGGGACATAACGAACACCGGGGAGCTGTTTTTT. This chain links TRBV20-1 with TRBJ2-2; D may be TRBD1 (6 bases). With 5 bases removed from V and 0 bases from J, the gap between germline ends came to 10 bases. In germline, CDR1 is DFQATT, CDR2 SNEGSKA (reference sequence). The CDR3 is 14 amino acids.

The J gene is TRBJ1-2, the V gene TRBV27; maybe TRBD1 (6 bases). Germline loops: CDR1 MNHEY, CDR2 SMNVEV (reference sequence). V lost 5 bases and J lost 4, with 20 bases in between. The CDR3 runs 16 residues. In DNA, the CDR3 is TGTGCCAGCAGTCCCACCCGGGGGCACAGTTCCTATGGCTACACCTTC. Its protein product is CASSPTRGHSSYGYTF.

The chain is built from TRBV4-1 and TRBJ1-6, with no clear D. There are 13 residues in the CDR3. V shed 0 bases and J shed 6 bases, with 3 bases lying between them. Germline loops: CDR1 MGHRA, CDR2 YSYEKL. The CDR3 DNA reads TGCGCCAGCAGCCAAGAAGTTAATTCACCCCTCCACTTT. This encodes CASSQEVNSPLHF.

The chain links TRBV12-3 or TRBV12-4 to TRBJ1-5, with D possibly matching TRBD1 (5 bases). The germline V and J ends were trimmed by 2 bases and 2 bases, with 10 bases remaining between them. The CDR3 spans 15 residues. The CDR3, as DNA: TGTGCCAGCAGTTTAAGGGGAGTTGGCAATCAGCCCCAGCATTTT. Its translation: CASSLRGVGNQPQHF.

CDR3 nucleotide sequence: TGCAGTGCTTCTGGGACTAGCGGGGACTACGAGCAGTACTTC. As protein: CSASGTSGDYEQYF. The gene calls are TRBV20-1 and TRBJ2-7; 13 positions match TRBD2. CDR1 and CDR2 (germline): DFQATT, SNEGSKA (reference sequence). Trimming at V came to 5 bases and at J to 3 bases, leaving 4 bases not matched to a gene. This CDR3 comprises 14 residues.

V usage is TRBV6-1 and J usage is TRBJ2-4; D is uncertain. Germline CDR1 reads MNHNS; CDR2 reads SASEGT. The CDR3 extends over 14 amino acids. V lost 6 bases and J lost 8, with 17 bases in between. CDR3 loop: CASSQVGPSYIQYF. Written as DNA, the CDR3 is TGTGCCAGCAGCCAAGTAGGCCCTTCCTACATTCAGTACTTC.

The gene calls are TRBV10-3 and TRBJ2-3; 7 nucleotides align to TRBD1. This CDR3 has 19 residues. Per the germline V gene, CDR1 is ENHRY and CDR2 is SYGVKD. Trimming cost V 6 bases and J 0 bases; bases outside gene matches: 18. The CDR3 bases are TGTGCCATCAGGGCAATTATAGGCTGGAGACAGGGCAGCACAGATACGCAGTATTTT. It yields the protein CAIRAIIGWRQGSTDTQYF.

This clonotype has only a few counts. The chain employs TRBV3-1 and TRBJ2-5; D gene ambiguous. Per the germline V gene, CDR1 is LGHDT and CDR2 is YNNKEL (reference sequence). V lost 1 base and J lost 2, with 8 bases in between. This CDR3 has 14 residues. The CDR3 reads CASSQVLQQETQYF. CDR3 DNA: TGTGCCAGCAGCCAAGTCCTCCAGCAAGAGACCCAGTACTTC.

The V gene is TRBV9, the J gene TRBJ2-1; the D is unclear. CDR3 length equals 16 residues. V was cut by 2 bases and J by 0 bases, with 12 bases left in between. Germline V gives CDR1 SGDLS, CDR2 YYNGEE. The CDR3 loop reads CASSVVLSPSYNEQFF. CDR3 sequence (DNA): TGTGCCAGCAGCGTTGTGCTTTCACCCTCCTACAATGAGCAGTTCTTC. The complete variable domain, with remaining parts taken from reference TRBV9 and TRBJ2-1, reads DSGVTQTPKHLITATGQRVTLRCSPRSGDLSVYWYQQSLDQGLQFLIQYYNGEERAKGNILERFSAQQFPDLHSELNLSSLELGDSALYFCASSVVLSPSYNEQFFGPGTRLTVL.

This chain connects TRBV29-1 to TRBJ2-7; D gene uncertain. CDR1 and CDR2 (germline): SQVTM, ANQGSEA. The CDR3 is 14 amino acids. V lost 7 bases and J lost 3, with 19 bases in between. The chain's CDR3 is CSAGDTNELYEQYF. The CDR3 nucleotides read TGCAGCGCCGGCGACACTAACGAACTCTACGAGCAGTACTTC.

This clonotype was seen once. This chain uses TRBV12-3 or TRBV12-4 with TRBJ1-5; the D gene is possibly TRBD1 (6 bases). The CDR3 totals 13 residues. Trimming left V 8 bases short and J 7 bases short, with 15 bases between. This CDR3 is CASYRVRIQPQHF. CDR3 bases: TGTGCCAGCTACAGGGTAAGAATACAGCCCCAGCATTTT.

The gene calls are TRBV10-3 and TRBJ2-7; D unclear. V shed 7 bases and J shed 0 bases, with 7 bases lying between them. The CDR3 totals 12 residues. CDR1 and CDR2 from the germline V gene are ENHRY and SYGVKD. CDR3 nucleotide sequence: TGTGCCATCATGGACCGCTCCTACGAGCAGTACTTC. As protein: CAIMDRSYEQYF.